This T cell receptor beta chain was identified in a study of cytomegalovirus exposure and HLA in healthy donors. Looking at the study overall: The 120 validation repertoires, a later analysis reported, used the same platform as the 666 repertoires from the first cohort. Findings and caveats of the study: It was 160 or so TCR beta chains that were listed as cytomegalovirus-associated. Later, an analysis found that TCR clusters from the first cohort tended to co-occur in the 95 to 150 validation repertoires.

This CDR3 has 17 amino acids. Germline loops: CDR1 LGHNT, CDR2 FRNRAP. Trimming shortened V by 2 bases and J by 3 bases, and 19 bases separated the two germline ends. Data came from immunoSEQ multiplex PCR; TCRdb stores just in-frame clones and leaves some out. This sample has some 140,000 clones, with 85% to 90% found just once. The donors were members of the validation cohort, which comprised around 110 subjects and was separate from the first cohort of some 680 subjects. In its sample, this clone was seen once. Antigen unknown. V usage is TRBV12-5 and J usage is TRBJ1-2, with D unclear. The receptor was derived from a woman aged 18-35 years in good health and CMV-seropositive. Material for sequencing was PBMCs. The CDR3 here is CASGLSDRGLVYYGYTF. CDR3 coding DNA: TGTGCTAGTGGTTTGTCGGACCGGGGATTGGTTTACTATGGCTACACCTTC. Full variable domain (missing parts from reference TRBV12-5 and TRBJ1-2): DARVTQTPRHKVTEMGQEVTMRCQPILGHNTVFWYRQTMMQGLELLAYFRNRAPLDDSGMPKDRFSAEMPDATLATLKIQPSEPRDSAVYFCASGLSDRGLVYYGYTFGSGTRLTVV.